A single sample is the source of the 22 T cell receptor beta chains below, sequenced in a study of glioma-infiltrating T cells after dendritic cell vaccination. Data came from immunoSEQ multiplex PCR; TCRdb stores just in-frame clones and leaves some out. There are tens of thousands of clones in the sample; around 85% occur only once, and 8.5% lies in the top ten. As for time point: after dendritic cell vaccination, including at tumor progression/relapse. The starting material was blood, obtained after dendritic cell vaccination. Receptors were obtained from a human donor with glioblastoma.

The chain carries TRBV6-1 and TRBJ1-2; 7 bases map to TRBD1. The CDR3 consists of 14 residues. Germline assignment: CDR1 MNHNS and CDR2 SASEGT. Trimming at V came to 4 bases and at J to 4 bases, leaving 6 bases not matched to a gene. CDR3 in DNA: TGTGCCAGCAGTGTAGGCAGGGGGACCTATGGCTACACCTTC. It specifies CASSVGRGTYGYTF.

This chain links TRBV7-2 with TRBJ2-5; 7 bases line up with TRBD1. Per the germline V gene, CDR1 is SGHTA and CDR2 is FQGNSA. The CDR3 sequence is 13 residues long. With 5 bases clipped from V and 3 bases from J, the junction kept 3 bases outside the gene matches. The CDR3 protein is CASSVGQKETQYF. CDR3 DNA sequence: TGTGCCAGCAGCGTGGGACAGAAAGAGACCCAGTACTTC.

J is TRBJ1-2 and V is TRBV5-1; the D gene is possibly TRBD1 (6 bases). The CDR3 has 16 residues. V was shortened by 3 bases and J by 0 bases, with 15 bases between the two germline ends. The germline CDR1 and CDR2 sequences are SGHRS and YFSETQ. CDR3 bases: TGCGCCAGCAGCTCGGGACAAGCAGCTCCTAACTATGGCTACACCTTC. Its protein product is CASSSGQAAPNYGYTF.

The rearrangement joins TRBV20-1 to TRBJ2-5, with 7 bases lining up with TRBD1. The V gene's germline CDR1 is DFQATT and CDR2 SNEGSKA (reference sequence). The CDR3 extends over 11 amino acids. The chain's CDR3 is CSTGALDEQYF. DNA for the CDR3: TGCAGCACAGGGGCCCTCGATGAGCAGTACTTC.

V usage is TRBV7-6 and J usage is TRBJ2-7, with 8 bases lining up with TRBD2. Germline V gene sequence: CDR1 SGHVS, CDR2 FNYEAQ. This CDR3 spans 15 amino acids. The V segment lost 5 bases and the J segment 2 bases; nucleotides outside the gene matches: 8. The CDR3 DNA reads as TGTGCCAGCAGCCCACCGGAGACTAGCGCCTACGAGCAGTACTTC. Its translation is CASSPPETSAYEQYF.

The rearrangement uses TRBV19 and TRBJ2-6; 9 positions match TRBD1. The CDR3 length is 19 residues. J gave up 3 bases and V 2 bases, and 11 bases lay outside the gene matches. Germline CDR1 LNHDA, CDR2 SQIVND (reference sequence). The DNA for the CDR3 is TGTGCCAGTAGTATACGGGAAGGGGGACAGGGTTATGGGGCCAACGTCCTGACTTTC. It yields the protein CASSIREGGQGYGANVLTF.

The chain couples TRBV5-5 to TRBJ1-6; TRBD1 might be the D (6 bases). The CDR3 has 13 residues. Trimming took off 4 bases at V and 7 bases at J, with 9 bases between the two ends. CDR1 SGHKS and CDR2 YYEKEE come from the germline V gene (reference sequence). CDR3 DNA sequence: TGTGCCAGCAGCGTGGACAGAAATTCACCCCTCCACTTT. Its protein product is CASSVDRNSPLHF.

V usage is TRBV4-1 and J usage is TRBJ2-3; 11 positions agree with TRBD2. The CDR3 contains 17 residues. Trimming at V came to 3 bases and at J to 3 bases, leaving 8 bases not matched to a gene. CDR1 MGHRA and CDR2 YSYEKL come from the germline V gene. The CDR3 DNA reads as TGCGCCAGCAGCCAGCCCACTAGCGGGAGTGGTACAGATACGCAGTATTTT. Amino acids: CASSQPTSGSGTDTQYF.

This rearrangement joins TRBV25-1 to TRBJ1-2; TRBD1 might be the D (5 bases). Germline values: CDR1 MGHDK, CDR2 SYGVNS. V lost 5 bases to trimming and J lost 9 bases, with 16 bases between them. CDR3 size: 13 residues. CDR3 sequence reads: CASSQSRVESYTF. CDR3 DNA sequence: TGTGCCAGCAGTCAAAGCAGGGTCGAGAGCTACACCTTC.

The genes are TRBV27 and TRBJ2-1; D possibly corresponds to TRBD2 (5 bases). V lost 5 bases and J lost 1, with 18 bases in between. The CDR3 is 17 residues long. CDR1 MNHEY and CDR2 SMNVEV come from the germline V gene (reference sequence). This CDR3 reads CASSTQNSRGSYNEQFF. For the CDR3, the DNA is TGTGCCAGCAGTACACAAAACTCCCGGGGATCCTACAATGAGCAGTTCTTC.

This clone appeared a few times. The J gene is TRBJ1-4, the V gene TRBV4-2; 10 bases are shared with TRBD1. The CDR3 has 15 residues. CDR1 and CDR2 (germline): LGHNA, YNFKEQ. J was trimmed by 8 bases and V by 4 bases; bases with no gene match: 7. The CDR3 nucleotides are TGTGCCAGCAGCCCTGGACAGGGGGGAGAGGAAAAACTGTTTTTT. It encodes CASSPGQGGEEKLFF.

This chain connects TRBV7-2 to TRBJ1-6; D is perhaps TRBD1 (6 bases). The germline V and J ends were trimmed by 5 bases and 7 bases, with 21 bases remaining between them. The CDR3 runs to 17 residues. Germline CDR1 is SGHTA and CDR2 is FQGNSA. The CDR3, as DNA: TGTGCCAGCAGCCCGGGGGCGGGGGGCGCGGGAAATTCACCCCTCCACTTT. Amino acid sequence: CASSPGAGGAGNSPLHF.

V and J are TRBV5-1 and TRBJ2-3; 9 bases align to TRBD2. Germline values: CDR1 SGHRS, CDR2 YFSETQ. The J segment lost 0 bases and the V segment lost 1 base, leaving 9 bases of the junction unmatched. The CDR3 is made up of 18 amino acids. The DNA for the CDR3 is TGCGCCAGCAGCTTGCAAGGGGCTAGCGGGGCCAGCACAGATACGCAGTATTTT. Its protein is CASSLQGASGASTDTQYF.

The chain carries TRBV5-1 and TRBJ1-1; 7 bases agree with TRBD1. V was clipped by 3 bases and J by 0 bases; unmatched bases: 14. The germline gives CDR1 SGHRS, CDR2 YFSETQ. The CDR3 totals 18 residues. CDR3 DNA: TGCGCCAGCAGCTCAATCGCGAGACAGGGTTCGGTGAACACTGAAGCTTTCTTT. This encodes CASSSIARQGSVNTEAFF.

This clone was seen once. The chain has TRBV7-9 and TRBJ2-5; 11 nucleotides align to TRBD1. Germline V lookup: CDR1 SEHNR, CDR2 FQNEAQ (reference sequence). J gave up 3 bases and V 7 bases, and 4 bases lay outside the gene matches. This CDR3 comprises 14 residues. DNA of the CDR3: TGTGCCAGCACCCCGGGACAGGGGGAAGAGACCCAGTACTTC. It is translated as CASTPGQGEETQYF. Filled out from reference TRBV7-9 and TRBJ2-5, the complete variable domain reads DTGVSQNPRHKITKRGQNVTFRCDPISEHNRLYWYRQTLGQGPEFLTYFQNEAQLEKSRLLSDRFSAERPKGSFSTLEIQRTEQGDSAMYLCASTPGQGEETQYFGPGTRLLVL.

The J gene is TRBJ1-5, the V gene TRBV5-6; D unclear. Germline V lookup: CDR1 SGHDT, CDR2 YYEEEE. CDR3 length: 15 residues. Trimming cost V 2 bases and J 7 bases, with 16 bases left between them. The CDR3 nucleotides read TGTGCCAGCAGCTTTTGGGGAGCCTCGGGGCAGCCCCAGCATTTT. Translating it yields CASSFWGASGQPQHF.

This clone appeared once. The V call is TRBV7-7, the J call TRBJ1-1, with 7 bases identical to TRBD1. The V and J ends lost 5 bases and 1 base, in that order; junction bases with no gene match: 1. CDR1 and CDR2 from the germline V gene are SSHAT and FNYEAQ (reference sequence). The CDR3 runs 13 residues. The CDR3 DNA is TGTGCCAGCAGCCAGGGGGAGAACACTGAAGCTTTCTTT. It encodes CASSQGENTEAFF.

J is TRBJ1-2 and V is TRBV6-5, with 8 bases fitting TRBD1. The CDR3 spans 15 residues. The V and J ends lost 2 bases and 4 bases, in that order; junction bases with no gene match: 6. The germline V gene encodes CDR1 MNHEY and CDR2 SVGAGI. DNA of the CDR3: TGTGCCAGCAGTTACATTAGGACAGGGATCTATGGCTACACCTTC. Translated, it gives CASSYIRTGIYGYTF.

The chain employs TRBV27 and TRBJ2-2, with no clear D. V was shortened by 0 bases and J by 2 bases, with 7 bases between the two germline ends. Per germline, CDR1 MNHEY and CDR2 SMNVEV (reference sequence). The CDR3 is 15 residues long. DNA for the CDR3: TGTGCCAGCAGTTTATCTACCTATAACACCGGGGAGCTGTTTTTT. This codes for CASSLSTYNTGELFF.

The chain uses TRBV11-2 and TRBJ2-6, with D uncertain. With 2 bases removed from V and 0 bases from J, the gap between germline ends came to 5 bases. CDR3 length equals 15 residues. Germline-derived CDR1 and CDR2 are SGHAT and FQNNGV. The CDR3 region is CASSLLRSGANVLTF. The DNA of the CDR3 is TGTGCCAGCAGCTTACTACGCTCTGGGGCCAACGTCCTGACTTTC.

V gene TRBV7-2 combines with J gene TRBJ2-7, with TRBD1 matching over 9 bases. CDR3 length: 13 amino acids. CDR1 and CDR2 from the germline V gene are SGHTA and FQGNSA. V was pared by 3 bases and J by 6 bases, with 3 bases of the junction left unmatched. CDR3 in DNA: TGTGCCAGCAGCTTGGGACAGGGCCTCGAGCAGTACTTC. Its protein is CASSLGQGLEQYF.

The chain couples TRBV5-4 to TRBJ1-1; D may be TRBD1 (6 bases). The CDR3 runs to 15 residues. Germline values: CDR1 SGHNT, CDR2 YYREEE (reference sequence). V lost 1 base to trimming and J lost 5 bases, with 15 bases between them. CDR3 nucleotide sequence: TGTGCCAGCAGCTTGAGGTCACAGGGAGTGACTGAAGCTTTCTTT. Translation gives CASSLRSQGVTEAFF.